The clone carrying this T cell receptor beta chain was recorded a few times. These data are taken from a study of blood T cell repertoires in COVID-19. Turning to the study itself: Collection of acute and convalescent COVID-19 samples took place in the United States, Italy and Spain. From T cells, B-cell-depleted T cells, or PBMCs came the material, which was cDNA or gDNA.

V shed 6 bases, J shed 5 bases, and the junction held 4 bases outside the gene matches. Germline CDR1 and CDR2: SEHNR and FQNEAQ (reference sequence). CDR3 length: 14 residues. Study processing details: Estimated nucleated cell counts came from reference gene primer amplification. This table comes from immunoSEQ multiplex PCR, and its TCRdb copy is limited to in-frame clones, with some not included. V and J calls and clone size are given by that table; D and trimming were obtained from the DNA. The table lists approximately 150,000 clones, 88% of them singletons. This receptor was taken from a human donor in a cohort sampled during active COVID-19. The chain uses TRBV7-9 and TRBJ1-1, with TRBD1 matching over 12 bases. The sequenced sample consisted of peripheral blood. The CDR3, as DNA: TGTGCCAGCAGTCGGGACAGGGGGCGAACTGAAGCTTTCTTT. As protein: CASSRDRGRTEAFF.